The 17 T cell receptor beta chains given below trace back to one sample, sequenced in a study of CD8+CD57+ T cells in acquired aplastic anemia. TCR beta VDJ combinations and CDR3 sequences were profiled from genomic DNA. TCRdb redid the calling of the reads with MiXCR, one entry per CDR3 protein. This table holds hundreds of thousands of distinct CDR3 sequences, about two thirds found once. Input material: sorted CD4+, CD8+, or CD8+CD57+ T cells (not recorded which) from PBMCs. These TCRs come from a human donor in good health, serving as a control.

This clonotype has a count of ten or more. The chain recombines TRBV12-3 or TRBV12-4 with TRBJ2-6; 11 nucleotides align to TRBD1. This CDR3 is 20 amino acids long. Trimming at V came to 5 bases and at J to 2 bases, leaving 14 bases not matched to a gene. CDR3 coding DNA: TGTGCCAGCAGTGTGAGCGGACAGGGGGCATATTTGACTGGGGCCAACGTCCTGACTTTC. As protein: CASSVSGQGAYLTGANVLTF.

This clonotype was detected many times. The rearrangement uses TRBV20-1 and TRBJ2-7; 9 positions agree with TRBD1. Germline V CDR1 and CDR2: DFQATT, SNEGSKA (reference sequence). The CDR3 has 17 residues. Trimming removed 5 bases from V and 4 bases from J; junction bases left unmatched: 18. The CDR3 sequence is CSALNTGGSGLPYEQYF. The DNA of the CDR3 is TGCAGTGCTTTAAACACAGGGGGCAGTGGGCTTCCGTACGAGCAGTACTTC.

This clonotype was observed a handful of times. One end of the junction does not line up with germline, which may come from a read error. The rearrangement joins TRBV25-1 to TRBJ2-7; D call uncertain. Looked up from germline, CDR1 is MGHDK and CDR2 is SYGVNS. CDR3 length equals 14 residues. CDR3: CATSDSKGLGEQYF. In DNA, the CDR3 is TGTGCCACCAGTGATTCGAAGGGCCTTGGCGAGCAGTACTTC.

To note about this clonotype: The CDR3 end shows no conserved phenylalanine or tryptophan, and so a read error is likely. The V gene is TRBV6-1, the J gene TRBJ1-2, with D unresolved. The CDR3 is made up of 17 amino acids. Per the germline V gene, CDR1 is MNHNS and CDR2 is SASEGT. The CDR3 DNA reads as TGTGCCATCAGTGAGCCTCTTCATGGGCAGGTGGGCTATGGCTACACCCTC. Encoded protein: CAISEPLHGQVGYGYTL.

V usage is TRBV19 and J usage is TRBJ2-7, with D perhaps TRBD1 or TRBD2 (6 bases each). This CDR3 region has 15 residues. Germline V gene data show CDR1 as LNHDA and CDR2 as SQIVND (reference sequence). Deletions cut 6 bases from V and 1 base from J, with 16 bases between. The CDR3 DNA reads as TGTGCCAGTAGCCCACGGGGGCTTAATTCCTACGAGCAGTACTTC. It yields the protein CASSPRGLNSYEQYF. The whole variable domain, remainder taken from reference TRBV19 and TRBJ2-7, is DGGITQSPKYLFRKEGQNVTLSCEQNLNHDAMYWYRQDPGQGLRLIYYSQIVNDFQKGDIAEGYSVSREKKESFPLTVTSAQKNPTAFYLCASSPRGLNSYEQYFGPGTRLTVT.

The chain has TRBV30 and TRBJ2-3; D unresolved. The CDR3 extends over 14 amino acids. Between the trimmed V and J ends, which lost 8 bases and 4 bases, there was a span of 19 bases. The germline V gene has CDR1 GTSNPN and CDR2 SVGIG (reference sequence). CDR3: CARKSGNGADTQYF. The CDR3 DNA sequence: TGTGCCCGGAAAAGTGGAAATGGGGCAGATACGCAGTATTTT. The entire variable domain, with the rest obtained from reference TRBV30 and TRBJ2-3, is as follows: SQTIHQWPATLVQPVGSPLSLECTVEGTSNPNLYWYRQAAGRGLQLLFYSVGIGQISSEVPQNLSASRPQDRQFILSSKKLLLSDSGFYLCARKSGNGADTQYFGPGTRLTVL.

The chain is built from TRBV7-9 and TRBJ2-7; no firm D call. The ends were cut back, 5 bases at V and 3 bases at J, with 11 bases in the middle. Per germline, CDR1 SEHNR and CDR2 FQNEAQ (reference sequence). The CDR3 runs 13 residues. The CDR3 protein is CASSPVPDYEQYF. CDR3 DNA: TGTGCCAGCAGCCCCGTACCAGACTACGAGCAGTACTTC. Full variable domain (missing parts from reference TRBV7-9 and TRBJ2-7): DTGVSQNPRHKITKRGQNVTFRCDPISEHNRLYWYRQTLGQGPEFLTYFQNEAQLEKSRLLSDRFSAERPKGSFSTLEIQRTEQGDSAMYLCASSPVPDYEQYFGPGTRLTVT.

Comments on this clonotype: The junction departs from the called germline gene at one end, perhaps through a read error. The chain links TRBV2 to TRBJ2-2; tentatively, D is TRBD1 or TRBD2 (5 bases each). The germline CDR1 and CDR2 sequences are SNHLY and FYNNEI. This CDR3 is built from 15 residues. CDR3 in amino acids: CAGSRDRGTAEEFFF. CDR3 in DNA: TGTGCCGGCAGCCGGGACCGTGGTACCGCCGAGGAGTTTTTTTTT.

This clonotype was counted a single time. The rearrangement uses TRBV7-6 and TRBJ2-7, with D possibly TRBD2 on 5 matching bases. Deletions cut 6 bases from V and 13 bases from J, with 28 bases between. CDR3 length equals 15 residues. Germline CDR1 and CDR2: SGHVS and FNYEAQ. The CDR3 DNA sequence: TGTGCCAGCAGTCCCGGGATACAAGAAACCCAGTACTTCTACTTC. This translates into CASSPGIQETQYFYF.

To note about this clonotype: An end of the junction differs from the germline gene, which may be a read error. The J gene is TRBJ2-1, the V gene TRBV5-1; weak D call: TRBD2 (6 bases). Germline V gives CDR1 SGHRS, CDR2 YFSETQ. The CDR3 is 12 residues long. The CDR3 region is CASSLASTEQFF. DNA for the CDR3: TGTGCCAGCAGCCTAGCGTCCACGGAGCAGTTCTTC.

This rearrangement joins TRBV5-6 to TRBJ1-1; D is undetermined. From germline, CDR1 is SGHDT and CDR2 YYEEEE. This CDR3 contains 14 residues. V lost 2 bases to trimming and J lost 2 bases, with 10 bases between them. CDR3 coding DNA: TGTGCCAGCAGCTTTGCGCAGCCCAACACTGAAGCTTTCTTT. Amino acids: CASSFAQPNTEAFF. The variable domain in full, with the rest retrieved from reference TRBV5-6 and TRBJ1-1, is DAGVTQSPTHLIKTRGQQVTLRCSPKSGHDTVSWYQQALGQGPQFIFQYYEEEERQRGNFPDRFSGHQFPNYSSELNVNALLLGDSALYLCASSFAQPNTEAFFGQGTRLTVV.

CDR3 sequence: CASSQVQATGELFF. CDR3 sequence (DNA): TGTGCCAGCAGCCAAGTACAGGCCACCGGGGAGCTGTTTTTT. This chain links TRBV14 with TRBJ2-2; possible D gene TRBD1, 5 bases. The CDR3 totals 14 residues. Trimming removed 1 base from V and 4 bases from J, with 7 bases in between. Germline V gene data show CDR1 as SGHDN and CDR2 as FVKESK.

This clonotype was found many times. The chain links TRBV7-2 to TRBJ1-6; D gene uncertain. This CDR3 is 15 amino acids long. CDR1 and CDR2 from the germline V gene are SGHTA and FQGNSA. Deletions cut 2 bases from V and 0 bases from J, with 5 bases between. For the CDR3, the DNA is TGTGCCAGCAGCTTACAAAGCTCCTATAATTCACCCCTCCACTTT. This codes for CASSLQSSYNSPLHF.

This clonotype was observed at least ten times. CDR3: CASSRGSIAYNEQFF. Here the CDR3 DNA reads TGTGCCAGCAGCCGGGGGTCCATCGCCTACAATGAGCAGTTCTTC. The chain is built from TRBV2 and TRBJ2-1, with D perhaps matching TRBD2 (6 bases). The V and J ends lost 6 bases and 2 bases respectively, with 14 bases between them. In germline, CDR1 is SNHLY, CDR2 FYNNEI. The CDR3 is 15 residues long. Full variable domain (missing parts from reference TRBV2 and TRBJ2-1): EPEVTQTPSHQVTQMGQEVILRCVPISNHLYFYWYRQILGQKVEFLVSFYNNEISEKSEIFDDQFSVERPDGSNFTLKIRSTKLEDSAMYFCASSRGSIAYNEQFFGPGTRLTVL.

The sample holds many counts of this clonotype. The chain is built from TRBV5-8 and TRBJ2-7; 11 positions agree with TRBD1. V lost 4 bases to trimming and J lost 3 bases; unmatched junction nucleotides: 6. Looked up from germline, CDR1 is SGHTS and CDR2 is YDEGEE. This CDR3 has 15 amino acids. The CDR3: CASSGGTGGFYEQYF. The DNA for the CDR3 is TGTGCCAGCAGCGGAGGGACAGGGGGTTTCTACGAGCAGTACTTC.

This clonotype was recorded once. The chain combines TRBV12-3 or TRBV12-4 with TRBJ2-5; 12 bases fit TRBD2. Trimming at V came to 6 bases and at J to 4 bases, leaving 12 bases not matched to a gene. CDR3 length equals 17 residues. The CDR3 DNA follows: TGTGCCAGCAGCAGTACTAGCGGGGGGAGGCGGCGAGAGACCCAGTACTTC. It codes for CASSSTSGGRRRETQYF.

In regard to this clonotype: One junction end does not reproduce the germline sequence, and a read error may be involved. J is TRBJ2-3 and V is TRBV5-1; D not certain. The germline gives CDR1 SGHRS, CDR2 YFSETQ. The CDR3 is 15 amino acids. The CDR3 reads CASSLQAASGDTQYF. CDR3 bases: TGTGCCAGCAGCTTGCAGGCCGCCTCTGGAGATACGCAGTATTTT.